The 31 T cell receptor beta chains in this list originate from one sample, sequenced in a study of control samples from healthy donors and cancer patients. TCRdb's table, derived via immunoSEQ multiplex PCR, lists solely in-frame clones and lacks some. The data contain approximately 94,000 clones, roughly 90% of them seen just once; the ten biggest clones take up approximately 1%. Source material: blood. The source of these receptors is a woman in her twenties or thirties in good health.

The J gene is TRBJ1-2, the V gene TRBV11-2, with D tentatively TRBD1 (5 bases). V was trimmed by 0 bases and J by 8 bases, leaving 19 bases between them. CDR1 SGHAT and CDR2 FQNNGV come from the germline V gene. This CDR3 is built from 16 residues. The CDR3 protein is CASSLEGGHPTGGYTF. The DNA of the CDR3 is TGTGCCAGCAGCTTAGAGGGGGGTCACCCTACGGGCGGCTACACCTTC.

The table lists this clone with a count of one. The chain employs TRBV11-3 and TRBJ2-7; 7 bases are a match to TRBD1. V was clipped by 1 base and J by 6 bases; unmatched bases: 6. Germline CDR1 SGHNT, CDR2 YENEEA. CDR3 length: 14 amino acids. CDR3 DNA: TGTGCCAGCAGCTTAGGGACAGGCCTTCGCGAGCAGTACTTC. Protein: CASSLGTGLREQYF.

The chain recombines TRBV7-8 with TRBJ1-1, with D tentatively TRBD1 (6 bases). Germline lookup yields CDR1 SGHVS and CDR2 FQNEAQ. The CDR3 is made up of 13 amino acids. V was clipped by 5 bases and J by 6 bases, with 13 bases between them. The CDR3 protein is CASSVIRQAEAFF. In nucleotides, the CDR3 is TGTGCCAGCAGCGTAATCAGACAGGCTGAAGCTTTCTTT.

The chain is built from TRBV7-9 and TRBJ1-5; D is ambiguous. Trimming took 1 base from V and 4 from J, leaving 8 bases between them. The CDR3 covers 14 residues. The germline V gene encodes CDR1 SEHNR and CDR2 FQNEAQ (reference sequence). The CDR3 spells CASSLGLENQPQHF. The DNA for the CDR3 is TGTGCCAGCAGCTTAGGTTTGGAAAATCAGCCCCAGCATTTT.

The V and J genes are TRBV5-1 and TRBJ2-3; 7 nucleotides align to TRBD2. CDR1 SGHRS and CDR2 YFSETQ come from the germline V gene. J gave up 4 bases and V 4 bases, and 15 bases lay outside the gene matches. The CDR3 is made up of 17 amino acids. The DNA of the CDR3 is TGCGCCAGCAGCCCTGGAATCACTAGCGATCTTTCAGATACGCAGTATTTT. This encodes CASSPGITSDLSDTQYF.

This CDR3 reads CASSPGGLGYTF. As DNA, the CDR3 is TGTGCCAGCAGCCCAGGGGGATTAGGCTACACCTTC. The rearrangement links TRBV7-2 to TRBJ1-2; the match to TRBD1 covers 7 bases. With 5 bases clipped from V and 8 bases from J, the junction kept 5 bases outside the gene matches. CDR1 is SGHTA and CDR2 is FQGNSA in the germline V gene. The CDR3 runs to 12 residues.

CDR3 in DNA: TGTGCCAGCAGCCCGGGACAGATTCTCTCCTACGAGCAGTACTTC. Translated: CASSPGQILSYEQYF. V is TRBV7-9 and J is TRBJ2-7, with 7 bases matching TRBD1. V gave up 5 bases and J gave up 0 bases; unmatched junction bases: 7. Germline loops: CDR1 SEHNR, CDR2 FQNEAQ (reference sequence). This CDR3 contains 15 residues.

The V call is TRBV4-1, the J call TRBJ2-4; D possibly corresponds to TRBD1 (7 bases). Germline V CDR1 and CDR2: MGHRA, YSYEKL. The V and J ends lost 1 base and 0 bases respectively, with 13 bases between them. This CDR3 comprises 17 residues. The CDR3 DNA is TGCGCCAGCAGCCAAGGGAGGGGGCCCTTAGCCAAAAACATTCAGTACTTC. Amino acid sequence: CASSQGRGPLAKNIQYF.

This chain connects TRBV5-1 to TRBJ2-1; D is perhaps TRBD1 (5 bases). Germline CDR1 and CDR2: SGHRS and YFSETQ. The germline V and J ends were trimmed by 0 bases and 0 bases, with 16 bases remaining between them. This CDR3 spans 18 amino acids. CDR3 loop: CASSLVSFRTPSYNEQFF. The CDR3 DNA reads TGCGCCAGCAGCTTGGTCAGTTTTAGGACACCCTCCTACAATGAGCAGTTCTTC.

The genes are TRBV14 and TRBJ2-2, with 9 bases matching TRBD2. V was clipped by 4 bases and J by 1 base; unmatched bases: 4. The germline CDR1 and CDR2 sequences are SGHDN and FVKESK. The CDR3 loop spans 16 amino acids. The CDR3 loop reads CASSPQLAGNTGELFF. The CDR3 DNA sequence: TGTGCCAGCAGCCCACAACTAGCGGGGAACACCGGGGAGCTGTTTTTT.

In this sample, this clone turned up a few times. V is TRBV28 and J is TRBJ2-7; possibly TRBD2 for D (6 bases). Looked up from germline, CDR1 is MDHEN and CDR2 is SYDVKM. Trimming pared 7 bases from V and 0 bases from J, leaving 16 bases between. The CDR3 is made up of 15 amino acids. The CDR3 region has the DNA TGTGCCAGCATCCCCGGGGCGGGGAGCTCCTACGAGCAGTACTTC. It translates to CASIPGAGSSYEQYF. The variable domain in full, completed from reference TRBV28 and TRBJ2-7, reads DVKVTQSSRYLVKRTGEKVFLECVQDMDHENMFWYRQDPGLGLRLIYFSYDVKMKEKGDIPEGYSVSREKKERFSLILESASTNQTSMYLCASIPGAGSSYEQYFGPGTRLTVT.

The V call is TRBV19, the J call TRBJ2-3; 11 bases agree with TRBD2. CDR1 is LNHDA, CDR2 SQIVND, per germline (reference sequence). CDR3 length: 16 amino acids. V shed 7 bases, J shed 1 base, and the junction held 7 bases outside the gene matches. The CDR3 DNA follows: TGTGCCAGTAAAATCACTAGCGGGGGACGCACAGATACGCAGTATTTT. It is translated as CASKITSGGRTDTQYF.

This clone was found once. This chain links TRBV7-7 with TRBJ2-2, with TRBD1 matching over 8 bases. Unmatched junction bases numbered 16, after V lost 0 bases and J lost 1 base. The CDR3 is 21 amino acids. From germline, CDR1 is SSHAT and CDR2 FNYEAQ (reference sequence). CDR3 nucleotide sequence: TGTGCCAGCAGCTTAGCGCGGTACCTTCTCCCAGGACAGGGGAACACCGGGGAGCTGTTTTTT. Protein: CASSLARYLLPGQGNTGELFF.

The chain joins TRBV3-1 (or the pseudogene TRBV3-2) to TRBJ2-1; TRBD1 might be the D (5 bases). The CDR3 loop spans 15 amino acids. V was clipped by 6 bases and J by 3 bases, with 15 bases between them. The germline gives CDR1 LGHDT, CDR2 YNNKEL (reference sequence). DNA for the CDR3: TGTGCCAGCAGTCGTCAGGGAAATGGCTACAATGAGCAGTTCTTC. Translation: CASSRQGNGYNEQFF.

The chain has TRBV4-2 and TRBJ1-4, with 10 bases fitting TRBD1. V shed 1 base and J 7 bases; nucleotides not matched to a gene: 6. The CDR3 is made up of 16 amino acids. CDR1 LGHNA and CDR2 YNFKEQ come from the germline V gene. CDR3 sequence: CASSQGRGQGGEKLFF. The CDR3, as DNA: TGTGCCAGCAGCCAAGGCCGCGGACAGGGGGGTGAAAAACTGTTTTTT.

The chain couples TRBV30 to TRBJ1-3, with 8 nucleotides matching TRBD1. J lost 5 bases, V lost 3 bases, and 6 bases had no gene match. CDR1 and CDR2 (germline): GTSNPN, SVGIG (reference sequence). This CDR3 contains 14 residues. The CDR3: CAWSPTGVRNTIYF. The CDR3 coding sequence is TGTGCCTGGAGCCCGACAGGGGTGAGAAACACCATATATTTT. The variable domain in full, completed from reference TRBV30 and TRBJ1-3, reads SQTIHQWPATLVQPVGSPLSLECTVEGTSNPNLYWYRQAAGRGLQLLFYSVGIGQISSEVPQNLSASRPQDRQFILSSKKLLLSDSGFYLCAWSPTGVRNTIYFGEGSWLTVV.

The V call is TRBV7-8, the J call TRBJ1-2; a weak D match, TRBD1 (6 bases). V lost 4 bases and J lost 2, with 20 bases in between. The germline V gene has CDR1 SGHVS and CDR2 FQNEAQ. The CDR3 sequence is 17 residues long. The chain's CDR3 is CASSSRGGGLPNYGYTF. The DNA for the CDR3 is TGTGCCAGCAGCTCTAGGGGAGGGGGACTACCAAACTATGGCTACACCTTC.

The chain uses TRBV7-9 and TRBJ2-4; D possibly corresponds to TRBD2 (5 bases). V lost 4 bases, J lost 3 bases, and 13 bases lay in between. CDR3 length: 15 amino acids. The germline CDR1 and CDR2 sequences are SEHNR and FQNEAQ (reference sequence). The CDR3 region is CASSYNDGGKNIQYF. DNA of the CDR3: TGTGCCAGCAGCTACAACGACGGAGGCAAAAACATTCAGTACTTC.

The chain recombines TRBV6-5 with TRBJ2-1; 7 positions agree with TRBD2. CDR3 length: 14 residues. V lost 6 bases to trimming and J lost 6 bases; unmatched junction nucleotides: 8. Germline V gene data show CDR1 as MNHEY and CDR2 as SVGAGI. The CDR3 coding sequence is TGTGCCAGCAGGGGGCCGGCTAGCGGCAATGAGCAGTTCTTC. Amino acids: CASRGPASGNEQFF.

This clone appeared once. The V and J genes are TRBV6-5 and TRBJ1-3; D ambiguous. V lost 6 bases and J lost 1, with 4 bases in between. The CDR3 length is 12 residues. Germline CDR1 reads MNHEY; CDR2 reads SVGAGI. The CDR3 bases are TGTGCCAGCAGATTATCTGGAAACACCATATATTTT. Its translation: CASRLSGNTIYF.

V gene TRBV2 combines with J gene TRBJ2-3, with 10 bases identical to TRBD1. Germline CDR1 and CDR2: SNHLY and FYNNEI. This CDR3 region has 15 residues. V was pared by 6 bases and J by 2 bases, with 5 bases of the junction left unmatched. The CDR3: CASSGQGVVTDTQYF. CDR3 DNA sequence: TGTGCCAGCAGCGGACAGGGGGTGGTCACAGATACGCAGTATTTT.

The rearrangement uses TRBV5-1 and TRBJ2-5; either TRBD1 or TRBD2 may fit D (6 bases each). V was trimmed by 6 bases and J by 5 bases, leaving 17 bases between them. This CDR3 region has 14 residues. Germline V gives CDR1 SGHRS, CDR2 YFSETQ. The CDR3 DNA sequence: TGCGCCAGCACCCCGGGGGCCGGGCGGGAGACCCAGTACTTC. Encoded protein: CASTPGAGRETQYF.

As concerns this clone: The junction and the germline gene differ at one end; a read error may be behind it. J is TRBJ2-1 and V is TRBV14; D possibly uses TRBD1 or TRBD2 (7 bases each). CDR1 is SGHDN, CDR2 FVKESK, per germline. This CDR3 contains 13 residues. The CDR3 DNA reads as TGTGCCAGCAGCCCATTAGGGGGCGGGAGACGGATCTTC. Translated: CASSPLGGGRRIF.

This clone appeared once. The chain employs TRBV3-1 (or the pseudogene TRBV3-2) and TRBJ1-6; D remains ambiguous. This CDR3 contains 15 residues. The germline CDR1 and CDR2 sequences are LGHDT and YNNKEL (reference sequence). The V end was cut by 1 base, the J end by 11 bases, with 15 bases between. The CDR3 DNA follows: TGTGCCAGCAGCCAAGCATTGTCGGTCGGTCCACCCCTCCACTTT. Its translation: CASSQALSVGPPLHF.

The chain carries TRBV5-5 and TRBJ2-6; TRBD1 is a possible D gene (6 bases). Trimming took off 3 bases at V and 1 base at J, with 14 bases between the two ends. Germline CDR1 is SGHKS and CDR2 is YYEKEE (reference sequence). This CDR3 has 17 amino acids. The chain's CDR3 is CASSSAAGTSGANVLTF. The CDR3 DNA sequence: TGTGCCAGCAGCTCAGCGGCAGGGACATCTGGGGCCAACGTCCTGACTTTC.

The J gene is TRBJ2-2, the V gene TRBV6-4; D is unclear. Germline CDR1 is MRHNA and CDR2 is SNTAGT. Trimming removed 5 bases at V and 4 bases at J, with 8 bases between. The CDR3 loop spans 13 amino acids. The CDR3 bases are TGTGCCAGCAGTCTGAGTCTCACCGGGGAGCTGTTTTTT. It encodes CASSLSLTGELFF.

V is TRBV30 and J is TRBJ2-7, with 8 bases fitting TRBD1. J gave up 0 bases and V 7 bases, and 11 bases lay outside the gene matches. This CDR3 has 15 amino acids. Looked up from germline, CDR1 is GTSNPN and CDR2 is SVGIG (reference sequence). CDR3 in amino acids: CAYVTRDRPSYEQYF. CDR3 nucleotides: TGTGCCTACGTCACGAGGGACAGGCCCTCCTACGAGCAGTACTTC.

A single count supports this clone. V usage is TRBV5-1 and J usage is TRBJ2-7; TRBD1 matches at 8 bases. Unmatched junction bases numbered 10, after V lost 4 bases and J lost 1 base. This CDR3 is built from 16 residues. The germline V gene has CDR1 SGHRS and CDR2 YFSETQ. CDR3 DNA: TGCGCCAGCAGCCCTAGAGGAGGACAGGGATCCTACGAGCAGTACTTC. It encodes CASSPRGGQGSYEQYF.

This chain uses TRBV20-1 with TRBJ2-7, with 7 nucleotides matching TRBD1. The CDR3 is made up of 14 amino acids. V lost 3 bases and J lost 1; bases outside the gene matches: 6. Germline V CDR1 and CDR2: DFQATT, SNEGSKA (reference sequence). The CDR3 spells CSASEGAESYEQYF. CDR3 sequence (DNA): TGCAGTGCTAGTGAGGGGGCAGAGTCCTACGAGCAGTACTTC.

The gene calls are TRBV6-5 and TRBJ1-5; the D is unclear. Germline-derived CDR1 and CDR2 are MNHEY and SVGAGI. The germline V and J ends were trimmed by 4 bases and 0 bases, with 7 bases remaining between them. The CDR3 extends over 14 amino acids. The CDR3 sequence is CASSLRDSNQPQHF. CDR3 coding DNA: TGTGCCAGCAGTTTGCGGGATAGCAATCAGCCCCAGCATTTT.

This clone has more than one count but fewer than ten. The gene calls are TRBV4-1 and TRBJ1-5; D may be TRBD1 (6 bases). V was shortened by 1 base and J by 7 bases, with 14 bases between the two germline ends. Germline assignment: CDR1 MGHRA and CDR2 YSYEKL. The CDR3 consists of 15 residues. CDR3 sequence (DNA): TGCGCCAGCAGCCAAGCGGGGGGCGCACGGCAGCCCCAGCATTTT. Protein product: CASSQAGGARQPQHF.